Listed below are T cell receptor beta chains from one sample, sequenced in a study of cytomegalovirus exposure and HLA in healthy donors. Only in-frame clones appear in the TCRdb table, and some are missing; sequencing was by immunoSEQ multiplex PCR. The sample consists of about 82,000 clones, roughly a tenth of them appearing once. Sequenced material: PBMCs. The receptors stem from a man between 60 and 70 years old in good health and CMV-seropositive. Both conserved end residues are part of each CDR3. Fields, in order: J gene, V gene, clone size, D gene, CDR3 DNA, CDR3 protein. A D gene is named only where the DNA matches it firmly. Clone size appears in some rows only: once, few, many, or a class for an expanded clone.

>TRBJ1-2|TRBV30|few|TRBD1
TGTGCCTGCCTTACCCCACAGGGGTATGGCTACACCTTC
CACLTPQGYGYTF
>TRBJ1-2|TRBV4-3|NA|NA
TGCGCCAGCAGCTCAAGTTGGGCAGGGCTAGGCTATGGCTACACCTTC
CASSSSWAGLGYGYTF
>TRBJ2-7|TRBV15|few|TRBD2
TGTGCCACCAGCAGAGTGGCAACGGGAGGCGAGCAGTACTTC
CATSRVATGGEQYF
>TRBJ2-1|TRBV5-1|NA|TRBD2
TGCGCCAGCACCCGGACTAGCGGGGGAGGAGAGCAGTTCTTC
CASTRTSGGGEQFF
>TRBJ2-3|TRBV6-5|NA|NA
TGTGCCAGCAAGGCTTCTCACGCCGGAGATACACAGTATTTT
CASKASHAGDTQYF
>TRBJ2-5|TRBV29-1|few|NA
TGCAGCGTTGCAATGACAGCGCAAGAGACCCAGTACTTC
CSVAMTAQETQYF
>TRBJ2-1|TRBV11-3|NA|NA
TGTGCCAGCAGCTTAGGGCAAACCGGGAGTGAGCAGTTCTTC
CASSLGQTGSEQFF
>TRBJ2-1|TRBV7-2|NA|TRBD2
TGTGCCAGCAGCTCACCGGGACTAGCGGGAGTGGGCTCCTACAATGAGCAGTTCTTC
CASSSPGLAGVGSYNEQFF
>TRBJ2-3|TRBV4-2|NA|NA
TGTGCCAGCAGCCAAGCTGCGCGGGGTTCCCACACAGATACGCAGTATTTT
CASSQAARGSHTDTQYF
>TRBJ2-7|TRBV30|few|TRBD2
TGTGCCTGGACCTCTAGCGGTGTGGGGCAGTACTTC
CAWTSSGVGQYF
>TRBJ2-7|TRBV6-5|few|NA
TGTGCCAGCAGCTACTCGGCGGGTTTGGGCTACGAGCAGTACTTC
CASSYSAGLGYEQYF
>TRBJ2-2|TRBV7-2|NA|NA
TGTGCCAGCAGCTTAGGGCCAGGGGTTGGGTCCGGGGAGCTGTTTTTT
CASSLGPGVGSGELFF
>TRBJ2-2|TRBV10-2|NA|NA
TGCGCCAGCACTCCAGGCGGGGAGCTGTTTTTT
CASTPGGELFF
>TRBJ1-4|TRBV6-1|NA|NA
TGTGCCAGCAGTTCCCCCGGTCGAGGTAATGAAAAACTGTTTTTT
CASSSPGRGNEKLFF
>TRBJ2-2|TRBV7-2|NA|TRBD2
TGTGCCAGCAGCTTAGTGGGACTAGCCGATCCAAGACACACCGGGGAGCTGTTTTTT
CASSLVGLADPRHTGELFF
>TRBJ1-4|TRBV10-3|few|TRBD1
TGTGCCATCAGGGACAGGCAAAATGAAAAACTGTTTTTT
CAIRDRQNEKLFF
>TRBJ2-3|TRBV2|few|NA
TGTGCCAGCAGCCAGACTCCGTTGGGGCCAGATACGCAGTATTTT
CASSQTPLGPDTQYF
>TRBJ1-2|TRBV6-1|few|NA
TGTGCCAGCAGTGAATATCACAGGACCCCTTCTAACTATGGCTACACCTTC
CASSEYHRTPSNYGYTF
>TRBJ2-2|TRBV15|NA|TRBD1
TGTGCCACCAGCAACCGGGACAGGGGGTCCGGGGAGCTGTTTTTT
CATSNRDRGSGELFF
>TRBJ2-3|TRBV30|few|NA
TGTGCCTGGACCCCCCCGGCGGGTAGCACAGATACGCAGTATTTT
CAWTPPAGSTDTQYF
>TRBJ2-1|TRBV7-2|NA|TRBD2
TGTGCCAGCAGCTTAAGCGGGGCTAGCTCCTACAATGAGCAGTTCTTC
CASSLSGASSYNEQFF
>TRBJ2-3|TRBV28|NA|TRBD2
TGTGCCAGCAGTCTTAGCGGGAGTCGAGATACGCAGTATTTT
CASSLSGSRDTQYF
>TRBJ1-1|TRBV7-3|NA|NA
TGTGCCAGCAGGGGGAGTGAGGGCCGTACTGAAGCTTTCTTT
CASRGSEGRTEAFF
>TRBJ1-1|TRBV11-3|NA|NA
TGTGCCAGCAGCTTAGTGAAGGGGTCTGAAGCTTTCTTT
CASSLVKGSEAFF
>TRBJ2-7|TRBV2|NA|NA
TGTGCCAGCAGCGCAGAGGGCGGAGGGCTGTACGAGCAGTACTTC
CASSAEGGGLYEQYF
>TRBJ1-2|TRBV28|few|TRBD1
TGTGCCAGCAGTTCGCGACAGGGGGAACGGCCCTATGGCTACACCTTC
CASSSRQGERPYGYTF
>TRBJ2-5|TRBV15|NA|TRBD2
TGTGCCACCAGCAGAGATCAAGGACTAGCGGGGGCTAGGGGGGAGACCCAGTACTTC
CATSRDQGLAGARGETQYF
>TRBJ2-3|TRBV5-1|few|TRBD1
TGCGCCAGCAGCCAGGACAGGGGACCACGCACAGATACGCAGTATTTT
CASSQDRGPRTDTQYF
>TRBJ1-1|TRBV2|few|NA
TGTGCCAGCAGTGATGGTGTTGGAGGTGAAGCTTTCTTT
CASSDGVGGEAFF
>TRBJ1-2|TRBV5-8|NA|TRBD1
TGTGCCAGCAGCTATGGGACAGACTATGGCTACACCTTC
CASSYGTDYGYTF
>TRBJ2-7|TRBV2|few|TRBD1
TGTGCCAGCAGTGGTGGACAGGGCTACGAGCAGTACTTC
CASSGGQGYEQYF
>TRBJ1-2|TRBV7-9|NA|NA
TGTGCCAGCAGCCGGGACATCTTTGTTGGCTACACCTTC
CASSRDIFVGYTF
>TRBJ2-5|TRBV7-8|few|NA
TGTGCCAGCAGCTTAACTTTGACCCAGTACTTC
CASSLTLTQYF
>TRBJ2-3|TRBV7-3|NA|NA
TGTGCCAGCAGCCACACTGGGGGGGGCGGCGATACGCAGTATTTT
CASSHTGGGGDTQYF
>TRBJ2-5|TRBV2|NA|TRBD2
TGTGCCAGCAGTGGTTGGGGGGGTAGAGAGACCCAGTACTTC
CASSGWGGRETQYF
>TRBJ1-1|TRBV5-4|few|TRBD1
TGTGCCAGCAGCTTGTCAGACAGGGGGAACACTGAAGCTTTCTTT
CASSLSDRGNTEAFF
>TRBJ2-3|TRBV6-5|few|NA
TGTGCCAGCAGCAGGGCGGGGCGCACAGATACGCAGTATTTT
CASSRAGRTDTQYF
>TRBJ2-1|TRBV4-1|many|NA
TGCGCCAGCAGCCAGGGCGCCGGGGAGAATGAGCAGTTCTTC
CASSQGAGENEQFF
>TRBJ1-1|TRBV10-3|NA|TRBD1
TGTGCCATCAACTCTATCCCAGGGGGCGAAAACACTGAAGCTTTCTTT
CAINSIPGGENTEAFF
>TRBJ2-5|TRBV7-9|few|NA
TGTGCCAGCAGCTTAGCGCCCCCGGGTCAAGAGACCCAGTACTTC
CASSLAPPGQETQYF
>TRBJ1-5|TRBV30|NA|NA
TGTGCCTGGAGTGTAAATCGGGGAAATCAGCCCAAGCATTTC
CAWSVNRGNQPKHF
>TRBJ2-1|TRBV30|NA|NA
TGTGCCTGGAGCTCAGAGGGTGAGCAGTTCTTC
CAWSSEGEQFF
>TRBJ2-1|TRBV19|NA|TRBD2
TGTGCCAGTAGTATACGGAACGGGAGGAATGAGCAGTTCTTC
CASSIRNGRNEQFF
>TRBJ1-2|TRBV13|few|NA
TGTGCCAGCAGCTTAAGGCAGGGCTACGGCTACACCTTC
CASSLRQGYGYTF
>TRBJ1-1|TRBV7-9|NA|NA
TGTGCCAGCAGCAAGGGGGTGGGGGAACACACTGAAGCTTTCTTT
CASSKGVGEHTEAFF
>TRBJ2-2|TRBV25-1|NA|TRBD2
TGTGCCAGCAGGCCTAGCGGCATTAACACCGGGGAGCTGTTTTTT
CASRPSGINTGELFF
>TRBJ2-6|TRBV29-1|NA|TRBD1
TGCAGCGTTTCCTCCGGGACAGGAAGCTCTGGGGCCAACGTCCTGACTTTC
CSVSSGTGSSGANVLTF
>TRBJ2-5|TRBV11-3|NA|TRBD2
TGTGCCAGCAGCCCCGGGACTAGCAACCTCCAAGAGACCCAGTACTTC
CASSPGTSNLQETQYF
>TRBJ2-5|TRBV11-2|NA|NA
TGTGCCAGCAGCTCCACAGGGGAGACCCAGTACTTC
CASSSTGETQYF
>TRBJ1-3|TRBV11-3|NA|NA
TGTGCCAGCAGCGACGGGGCTGGAAACACCATATATTTT
CASSDGAGNTIYF
>TRBJ1-5|TRBV6-6|NA|NA
TGTGCCAGCAGTTACTCGGAGGGCGGGCAGCCCCAGCATTTT
CASSYSEGGQPQHF
>TRBJ2-1|TRBV11-2|NA|TRBD2
TGTGCCAGCAGCTCCTTTAGCGGGAGCCCTACCTACAATGAGCAGTTCTTC
CASSSFSGSPTYNEQFF
>TRBJ2-7|TRBV6-1|NA|NA
TGTGCCGGCAGCCAAATGAGATACGAGCAGTACTTC
CAGSQMRYEQYF
>TRBJ1-2|TRBV27|few|TRBD1
TGTGCCAGTTGTCCTAGTAAACTAGAAGGGGGCAACTATGGCTACACCTTC
CASCPSKLEGGNYGYTF
>TRBJ1-5|TRBV7-8|NA|NA
TGTGCCAGCAGCTTAGTGGGCGGGAATAGCAATCAGCCCCAGCATTTT
CASSLVGGNSNQPQHF